Listed below are T cell receptor beta chains from one sample, sequenced in a study of high-grade serous ovarian cancer treatment subgroups. Measured with immunoSEQ multiplex PCR; TCRdb has only the in-frame clones, and not every one. The repertoire holds approximately 3,700 clones, with over 65% as singletons. The specimen was tumor tissue. The receptors stem from a human donor with high-grade serous ovarian cancer. Each CDR3 is given with its conserved first and last residue. D genes are given only for firm matches. The listing skips clone size in some rows; elsewhere it reads once, few, many or a size class.

j_gene,v_gene,d_gene,len,abundance,CDR3aa,CDR3nt
TRBJ2-1,TRBV7-8,TRBD2,15,once,CASSLGGSAYNEQFF,TGTGCCAGCAGCTTGGGCGGGAGTGCCTACAATGAGCAGTTCTTC
TRBJ2-1,TRBV9,TRBD1,14,-,CASSVGGTGDEQFF,TGTGCCAGCAGCGTGGGAGGGACAGGGGATGAGCAGTTCTTC
TRBJ2-2,TRBV5-4,TRBD2,16,-,CASSLSPGGPIGELFF,TGTGCCAGCAGCTTGTCTCCGGGGGGGCCAATTGGGGAGCTGTTTTTT
TRBJ2-3,TRBV7-6,-,15,-,CASSENTYHTDTQYF,TGTGCCAGCAGCGAGAATACTTATCACACAGATACGCAGTATTTT
TRBJ2-2,TRBV16,-,14,-,CASSQSFITGELFF,TGTGCCAGCAGCCAATCATTTATCACCGGGGAGCTGTTTTTT
TRBJ2-7,TRBV10-3,-,15,-,CAISEKTGVTYEQYF,TGTGCCATCAGTGAGAAGACCGGGGTCACCTACGAGCAGTACTTC
TRBJ1-6,TRBV2,-,18,once,CASSEGGAIFLVGSPLHF,TGTGCCAGCAGTGAAGGGGGGGCTATTTTTCTAGTAGGTTCACCCCTCCACTTT
TRBJ1-6,TRBV7-9,-,13,-,CASSSTASSPLHF,TGTGCCAGCAGCTCGACGGCGAGCTCACCCCTCCACTTT
TRBJ2-1,TRBV6-4,TRBD2,16,-,CASSDSVGTSGNEQFF,TGTGCCAGCAGTGACTCAGTAGGGACTAGCGGGAATGAGCAGTTCTTC
TRBJ2-3,TRBV19,TRBD2,15,-,CASSSSSGSVNTQYF,TGTGCCAGTAGTTCTTCCAGCGGGAGCGTAAATACGCAGTATTTT
TRBJ2-7,TRBV2,TRBD2,16,once,CASSEIGTSGGYEQYF,TGTGCCAGCAGCGAGATTGGGACTAGCGGGGGGTACGAGCAGTACTTC
TRBJ2-7,TRBV18,-,14,few,CASSPDWTVNEQYF,TGTGCCAGCTCACCTGACTGGACGGTTAACGAGCAGTACTTC
TRBJ2-1,TRBV11-3,-,13,-,CASSRTRDSGEFF,TGTGCCAGCAGCCGGACCCGGGACTCCGGGGAGTTCTTC
TRBJ2-7,TRBV11-3,TRBD2,16,few,CASSLGPTSGSYEQYF,TGTGCCAGCAGCTTAGGCCCGACTAGCGGGAGCTACGAGCAGTACTTC